A single sample is the source of the 23 T cell receptor beta chains below, sequenced in a study of T-cell memory formation after mild COVID-19 (dated by TCRdb to about 2021). The method behind the library was 5' RACE. The sequencer listed for this sample is Illumina NovaSeq 6000. TCRdb passed the public sequencing reads through fastp at Q25 and MiXCR, retaining productive beta sequences. CDR3 protein duplicates are merged, each entry listing the most common genes and DNA. The table for this sample lists roughly 200,000 distinct CDR3 sequences; around 15% of them were counted only once. Of the sample, more than 2% falls within the top ten clones. Sample: PBMCs or a T cell subset sorted from them (not recorded which). The source of these receptors is an adult woman who had mild COVID-19 (a few samples of this study predate the infection). The sample titles of this study are shuffled in the database, so cell type and time point are left out; the donor was told from shared clones.

The chain joins TRBV4-1 to TRBJ2-3, with D uncertain. The CDR3 is 19 residues long. From germline, CDR1 is MGHRA and CDR2 YSYEKL. Trimming removed 0 bases at V and 0 bases at J, with 19 bases between. The CDR3 loop is CASSQEPPWHPRSTDTQYF. The CDR3 DNA is TGCGCCAGCAGCCAAGAACCCCCTTGGCATCCACGGAGCACAGATACGCAGTATTTT.

This clonotype was counted a few times. Germline is not matched at one junction end, which may reflect a read error. This rearrangement joins TRBV7-9 to TRBJ2-3, with TRBD2 matching over 10 bases. Germline V lookup: CDR1 SEHNR, CDR2 FQNEAQ (reference sequence). This CDR3 has 13 amino acids. The CDR3 DNA reads TGTGCCAGCAGCCTAGCGGGAGATGATACGCAGTATTTT. Translation gives CASSLAGDDTQYF. The entire variable domain, with the rest obtained from reference TRBV7-9 and TRBJ2-3, is as follows: DTGVSQNPRHKITKRGQNVTFRCDPISEHNRLYWYRQTLGQGPEFLTYFQNEAQLEKSRLLSDRFSAERPKGSFSTLEIQRTEQGDSAMYLCASSLAGDDTQYFGPGTRLTVL.

The chain is built from TRBV5-1 and TRBJ2-6, with 7 bases fitting TRBD1. Trimming cost V 0 bases and J 2 bases; bases outside gene matches: 2. Germline CDR1 reads SGHRS; CDR2 reads YFSETQ. The CDR3 loop spans 16 amino acids. CDR3 in DNA: TGCGCCAGCAGCTTGGTGCAGGGGGCTGGGGCCAACGTCCTGACTTTC. Encoded protein: CASSLVQGAGANVLTF.

The sample holds a few counts of this clonotype. The V call is TRBV5-6, the J call TRBJ2-1; 7 nucleotides line up with TRBD2. The germline V gene has CDR1 SGHDT and CDR2 YYEEEE. This CDR3 region has 17 residues. V was pared by 2 bases and J by 7 bases, with 15 bases of the junction left unmatched. This CDR3 reads CASSLLRGGVTVNEQFF. In DNA form, the CDR3 reads TGTGCCAGCAGCTTACTTCGTGGGGGGGTGACTGTTAATGAGCAGTTCTTC.

The V gene is TRBV11-3, the J gene TRBJ2-1; the D gene is possibly TRBD2 (5 bases). This CDR3 comprises 16 residues. Per the germline V gene, CDR1 is SGHNT and CDR2 is YENEEA. Deletions cut 0 bases from V and 2 bases from J, with 11 bases between. The CDR3 sequence: CASSLDGLLAYNEQFF. The CDR3 bases are TGTGCCAGCAGCTTAGATGGACTTCTAGCCTACAATGAGCAGTTCTTC.

J is TRBJ2-7 and V is TRBV12-3 or TRBV12-4, with D unclear. This CDR3 has 14 residues. The V end lost 3 bases, the J end lost 0 bases, and 9 bases lay between the germline ends. The CDR3: CASSLRRFSYEQYF. CDR3 nucleotides: TGTGCCAGCAGTTTGCGGCGGTTCTCCTACGAGCAGTACTTC.

The chain employs TRBV11-2 and TRBJ2-3; D call uncertain. Trimming removed 2 bases at V and 6 bases at J, with 3 bases between. CDR1 and CDR2 from the germline V gene are SGHAT and FQNNGV. The CDR3 consists of 11 residues. CDR3 in DNA: TGTGCCAGCAGCTTACACGATACGCAGTATTTT. This gives the protein CASSLHDTQYF.

V usage is TRBV5-1 and J usage is TRBJ2-1; 11 nucleotides line up with TRBD2. Trimming at V came to 3 bases and at J to 8 bases, leaving 7 bases not matched to a gene. The V gene's germline CDR1 is SGHRS and CDR2 YFSETQ. This CDR3 has 15 amino acids. The CDR3 protein is CASSSILAGEDEQFF. CDR3 nucleotide sequence: TGCGCCAGCAGCTCGATACTAGCGGGAGAGGATGAGCAGTTCTTC. Full variable domain (outside the CDR3, taken from reference TRBV5-1 and TRBJ2-1): KAGVTQTPRYLIKTRGQQVTLSCSPISGHRSVSWYQQTPGQGLQFLFEYFSETQRNKGNFPGRFSGRQFSNSRSEMNVSTLELGDSALYLCASSSILAGEDEQFFGPGTRLTVL.

This chain connects TRBV7-2 to TRBJ1-5; D is ambiguous. Germline values: CDR1 SGHTA, CDR2 FQGNSA. Deletions cut 5 bases from V and 9 bases from J, with 11 bases between. CDR3 length: 12 residues. DNA for the CDR3: TGTGCCAGCAGCCCCGGGAGTGGGCCCCAGCATTTT. As protein: CASSPGSGPQHF. The full variable domain, its missing parts supplied by reference TRBV7-2 and TRBJ1-5, is GAGVSQSPSNKVTEKGKDVELRCDPISGHTALYWYRQSLGQGLEFLIYFQGNSAPDKSGLPSDRFSAERTGGSVSTLTIQRTQQEDSAVYLCASSPGSGPQHFGDGTRLSIL.

J is TRBJ1-1 and V is TRBV7-9, with D perhaps TRBD1 (6 bases). The germline CDR1 and CDR2 sequences are SEHNR and FQNEAQ (reference sequence). CDR3 size: 13 residues. The germline V and J ends were trimmed by 7 bases and 1 base, with 10 bases remaining between them. The CDR3: CASTQGRNTEAFF. The CDR3 bases are TGTGCCAGCACCCAGGGGAGGAACACTGAAGCTTTCTTT.

This clonotype came up a few times. The CDR3 DNA reads TGCAGTGCTACGCCTAATGGCAGGGGGTTCTACGAGCAGTACTTC. This translates into CSATPNGRGFYEQYF. The chain is built from TRBV20-1 and TRBJ2-7, with 7 bases fitting TRBD1. The CDR3 extends over 15 amino acids. V lost 4 bases to trimming and J lost 3 bases; unmatched junction nucleotides: 12. From germline, CDR1 is DFQATT and CDR2 SNEGSKA (reference sequence).

Only a few counts were recorded for this clonotype. V usage is TRBV6-5 and J usage is TRBJ2-2; the D is unclear. Germline assignment: CDR1 MNHEY and CDR2 SVGAGI. The CDR3 extends over 12 amino acids. Trimming took 7 bases from V and 6 from J, leaving 9 bases between them. The DNA for the CDR3 is TGTGCCAGCACCCCTGGCTCCGGGGAGCTGTTTTTT. Amino acid sequence: CASTPGSGELFF.

This clonotype was seen repeatedly, ten times or more. V is TRBV7-3 and J is TRBJ2-3; 7 bases align to TRBD2. Germline CDR1 SGHTA, CDR2 FQGTGA. The CDR3 runs to 16 residues. With 5 bases clipped from V and 4 bases from J, the junction kept 12 bases outside the gene matches. In DNA form, the CDR3 reads TGTGCCAGCAGCCCACTAGGCCTAGCGGTTCCAGATACGCAGTATTTT. It codes for CASSPLGLAVPDTQYF. The variable domain in full, completed from reference TRBV7-3 and TRBJ2-3, reads GAGVSQTPSNKVTEKGKYVELRCDPISGHTALYWYRQSLGQGPEFLIYFQGTGAADDSGLPNDRFFAVRPEGSVSTLKIQRTERGDSAVYLCASSPLGLAVPDTQYFGPGTRLTVL.

The chain carries TRBV4-1 and TRBJ2-1; 11 bases agree with TRBD2. The germline V gene encodes CDR1 MGHRA and CDR2 YSYEKL. Trimming cost V 1 base and J 4 bases; bases outside gene matches: 3. The length of the CDR3 is 16 residues. The CDR3 sequence: CASSQGLAGPYNEQFF. CDR3 in DNA: TGCGCCAGCAGCCAAGGACTAGCGGGGCCTTACAATGAGCAGTTCTTC.

The chain couples TRBV14 to TRBJ2-2, with 7 nucleotides matching TRBD1. Germline trimming cut 7 bases from V and 5 bases from J; bases unmatched to any gene: 4. The CDR3 is 13 amino acids. In germline, CDR1 is SGHDN, CDR2 FVKESK. DNA for the CDR3: TGTGCCAGCACCACCAGGGGGACCGGGGAGCTGTTTTTT. Protein sequence: CASTTRGTGELFF.

The V call is TRBV5-6, the J call TRBJ1-2, with 7 bases that match TRBD1. The CDR3 contains 14 residues. V dropped 5 bases and J dropped 3; count of bases not matched to a gene: 7. The germline V gene has CDR1 SGHDT and CDR2 YYEEEE. CDR3 sequence reads: CASRLRQGHYGYTF. DNA of the CDR3: TGTGCCAGCAGGTTGCGACAGGGACACTATGGCTACACCTTC.

In this sample, this clonotype turned up a few times. The chain has TRBV19 and TRBJ2-1, with 10 bases lining up with TRBD1. Germline V gene data show CDR1 as LNHDA and CDR2 as SQIVND (reference sequence). With V trimmed by 6 bases and J by 1 base, 3 bases remained unmatched. The CDR3 contains 15 residues. Written as DNA, the CDR3 is TGTGCCAGTAGAGGGGGACAGGGGTCCTACAATGAGCAGTTCTTC. The encoded protein is CASRGGQGSYNEQFF.

V gene TRBV5-1 combines with J gene TRBJ2-7, with TRBD2 matching 8 bases. Germline CDR1 SGHRS, CDR2 YFSETQ. This CDR3 is built from 18 residues. Trimming at V came to 0 bases and at J to 2 bases, leaving 13 bases not matched to a gene. The CDR3 is CASSLGRISGKIAYEQYF. The CDR3 DNA follows: TGCGCCAGCAGCTTGGGGAGAATTAGCGGGAAAATCGCCTACGAGCAGTACTTC. Full variable domain (rest looked up from reference TRBV5-1 and TRBJ2-7): KAGVTQTPRYLIKTRGQQVTLSCSPISGHRSVSWYQQTPGQGLQFLFEYFSETQRNKGNFPGRFSGRQFSNSRSEMNVSTLELGDSALYLCASSLGRISGKIAYEQYFGPGTRLTVT.

This clonotype showed up many times. This sequence joins TRBV7-7 and TRBJ2-5; D possibly corresponds to TRBD1 (6 bases). V shed 5 bases and J shed 1 base, with 17 bases lying between them. CDR1 is SSHAT and CDR2 is FNYEAQ in the germline V gene (reference sequence). The CDR3 consists of 16 residues. CDR3 nucleotides: TGTGCCAGCAGCGAAGTGTCTGGGACACTCCAAGAGACCCAGTACTTC. This gives the protein CASSEVSGTLQETQYF.

This rearrangement joins TRBV9 to TRBJ2-1; TRBD2 matches at 8 bases. The CDR3 is 15 residues long. The germline CDR1 and CDR2 sequences are SGDLS and YYNGEE. Germline trimming cut 0 bases from V and 7 bases from J; bases unmatched to any gene: 6. CDR3 DNA sequence: TGTGCCAGCAGCGTAGTGACCGGGGGGGCAAATGAGCAGTTCTTC. Protein: CASSVVTGGANEQFF.

The chain has TRBV6-6 and TRBJ2-5; 7 positions match TRBD1. V lost 8 bases and J lost 1; bases outside the gene matches: 10. The CDR3 extends over 15 amino acids. Per germline, CDR1 MNHNY and CDR2 SVGAGI (reference sequence). The CDR3 coding sequence is TGTGCCAGCCACCTACAGGGGTCATCCCAAGAGACCCAGTACTTC. Translation: CASHLQGSSQETQYF.

The CDR3 reads CASSSHGIRAENTGELFF. The DNA of the CDR3 is TGTGCCAGCAGCTCACATGGGATCCGGGCCGAGAACACCGGGGAGCTGTTTTTT. The chain has TRBV7-6 and TRBJ2-2; D gene ambiguous. Between the trimmed V and J ends, which lost 4 bases and 1 base, there was a span of 19 bases. The germline CDR1 and CDR2 sequences are SGHVS and FNYEAQ. CDR3 length: 18 amino acids.

The chain links TRBV19 to TRBJ1-2, with TRBD1 as a possible D gene (5 bases). CDR1 and CDR2 from the germline V gene are LNHDA and SQIVND (reference sequence). The CDR3 spans 14 residues. Trimming removed 4 bases from V and 4 bases from J, with 13 bases in between. As DNA, the CDR3 is TGTGCCAGTAGTAGTCGGCAGGGAAGCTATGGCTACACCTTC. Its translation is CASSSRQGSYGYTF. The complete variable domain, with remaining parts taken from reference TRBV19 and TRBJ1-2, reads DGGITQSPKYLFRKEGQNVTLSCEQNLNHDAMYWYRQDPGQGLRLIYYSQIVNDFQKGDIAEGYSVSREKKESFPLTVTSAQKNPTAFYLCASSSRQGSYGYTFGSGTRLTVV.